Presented here are 22 T cell receptor beta chains from one specimen sequenced in a study of neurological immune-mediated disorders. TCRdb passed the 5' RACE reads through MiXCR, listing each CDR3 protein once. The table has tens of thousands of distinct CDR3 sequences, 8% to 13% seen once. What was sequenced was PBMCs. Source of these receptors: a woman aged 60 to 75 with HTLV-1-associated myelopathy (HAM/TSP).

This clonotype was counted ten times or more. The chain uses TRBV20-1 and TRBJ2-3; 16 bases agree with TRBD2. The V and J ends lost 6 bases and 4 bases, in that order; junction bases with no gene match: 4. The CDR3 contains 15 residues. The germline V gene encodes CDR1 DFQATT and CDR2 SNEGSKA (reference sequence). The CDR3 reads CSAGTSGGAPDTQYF. In DNA, the CDR3 is TGCAGTGCCGGGACTAGCGGGGGGGCCCCAGATACGCAGTATTTT.

This clonotype was picked up a small number of times. V gene TRBV30 combines with J gene TRBJ2-1; D is ambiguous. Germline V gene data show CDR1 as GTSNPN and CDR2 as SVGIG (reference sequence). V was pared by 1 base and J by 10 bases, with 8 bases between. This CDR3 is built from 11 residues. The CDR3 DNA is TGTGCCTGGAGTGCCACTGGGGAGCAGTTCTTC. Its protein is CAWSATGEQFF.

This clonotype was seen ten or more times. CDR3 sequence: CASSPYGGDTEAFF. Here the CDR3 DNA reads TGTGCCAGCAGTCCCTATGGGGGGGACACTGAAGCTTTCTTT. The chain is built from TRBV7-9 and TRBJ1-1; a possible D gene is TRBD1 (5 bases). V was pared by 6 bases and J by 3 bases, with 14 bases between. The CDR3 contains 14 residues. CDR1 SEHNR and CDR2 FQNEAQ come from the germline V gene (reference sequence). The complete variable domain, with remaining parts taken from reference TRBV7-9 and TRBJ1-1, reads DTGVSQNPRHKITKRGQNVTFRCDPISEHNRLYWYRQTLGQGPEFLTYFQNEAQLEKSRLLSDRFSAERPKGSFSTLEIQRTEQGDSAMYLCASSPYGGDTEAFFGQGTRLTVV.

At least ten counts were recorded for this clonotype. J is TRBJ2-2 and V is TRBV5-1; D is undetermined. V lost 0 bases and J lost 0, with 6 bases in between. In germline, CDR1 is SGHRS, CDR2 YFSETQ. CDR3 size: 15 residues. This CDR3 is CASSLEGANTGELFF. The CDR3 DNA sequence: TGCGCCAGCAGCTTGGAAGGCGCGAACACCGGGGAGCTGTTTTTT.

This clonotype appeared many times. The chain is built from TRBV6-5 and TRBJ2-3; 9 positions agree with TRBD2. Germline V gene lookup returns CDR1 MNHEY and CDR2 SVGAGI. The CDR3 totals 14 residues. The DNA for the CDR3 is TGTGCTGGCCGGGGGACTAGCAACACAGATACGCAGTATTTT. This codes for CAGRGTSNTDTQYF.

This clonotype is termed medium-sized. The chain recombines TRBV20-1 with TRBJ1-6; 7 positions match TRBD1. J was trimmed by 5 bases and V by 4 bases; bases with no gene match: 5. The CDR3 contains 14 residues. Germline CDR1 is DFQATT and CDR2 is SNEGSKA (reference sequence). CDR3 DNA: TGCAGTGCTACACGGGGACAGAATAATTCACCCCTCCACTTT. It specifies CSATRGQNNSPLHF.

This clonotype was counted many times. The chain uses TRBV9 and TRBJ2-3, with D possibly matching TRBD2 (5 bases). Looked up from germline, CDR1 is SGDLS and CDR2 is YYNGEE. V lost 0 bases and J lost 4, with 9 bases in between. The CDR3 has 14 amino acids. The CDR3 nucleotides read TGTGCCAGCAGCGTAGCTAGCCCCGCAGATACGCAGTATTTT. Encoded protein: CASSVASPADTQYF.

There are many counts of this clonotype. The chain uses TRBV20-1 and TRBJ1-2; the match to TRBD1 covers 8 bases. Germline V gene lookup returns CDR1 DFQATT and CDR2 SNEGSKA (reference sequence). The trim removed 5 bases at V and 6 bases at J, leaving 5 bases unmatched. The CDR3 has 12 residues. The CDR3 region has the DNA TGCAGTGCTTCCAGGGGGCAGGATGGCTACACCTTC. As protein: CSASRGQDGYTF.

By share, this clonotype ranks as medium-sized. The V and J genes are TRBV5-1 and TRBJ2-7; TRBD2 agrees at 7 bases. Germline V gene sequence: CDR1 SGHRS, CDR2 YFSETQ. The ends lost 4 bases at V and 2 bases at J; junction bases unmatched: 3. The CDR3 is 13 amino acids. CDR3 residues: CASSPGGAYEQYF. CDR3 nucleotides: TGCGCCAGCAGCCCGGGGGGAGCCTACGAGCAGTACTTC.

This clonotype was counted at least ten times. The chain combines TRBV5-1 with TRBJ1-6; D unclear. CDR1 is SGHRS, CDR2 YFSETQ, per germline. The CDR3 runs 15 residues. V was pared by 2 bases and J by 7 bases, with 13 bases between. CDR3 amino acids: CASSLDPGDNSPLHF. CDR3 DNA sequence: TGCGCCAGCAGCTTAGACCCGGGCGACAATTCACCCCTCCACTTT.

This clonotype has ten or more counts. The rearrangement links TRBV12-3 or TRBV12-4 to TRBJ2-3; weak D call: TRBD2 (6 bases). The CDR3 covers 14 residues. The V end was cut by 3 bases, the J end by 8 bases, with 15 bases between. The CDR3 loop is CASSFKLGEATQYF. The CDR3 region has the DNA TGTGCCAGCAGTTTTAAACTAGGGGAGGCTACGCAGTATTTT.

This clonotype was observed once. Because it lacks the conserved phenylalanine or tryptophan at the end, this CDR3 is likely a read error. The rearrangement uses TRBV10-3 and TRBJ1-2; D remains unclear. There are 15 residues in the CDR3. Germline CDR1 and CDR2: ENHRY and SYGVKD. The V end lost 3 bases, the J end lost 0 bases, and 11 bases lay between the germline ends. The CDR3 DNA follows: TGTGCCATCAGTGATATTGGACTAGCTAACTATGGCTACACCTTA. It specifies CAISDIGLANYGYTL.

This clonotype showed up many times. This rearrangement joins TRBV10-2 to TRBJ2-6; 7 nucleotides match TRBD1. Germline CDR1 and CDR2: WSHSY and SAAADI. Trimming took 4 bases from V and 3 from J; bases not matched to a gene: 27. CDR3 length: 23 amino acids. The CDR3 is CASSGSSGVPHRTGHDGANVLTF. CDR3 DNA: TGCGCCAGCAGTGGATCGTCTGGGGTGCCCCATAGGACAGGTCATGATGGGGCCAACGTCCTGACTTTC.

This clonotype was counted many times. The CDR3 nucleotides are TGTGCCAGCAGTGAAGCCTTATCCGGGCCAGATACGCAGTATTTT. It yields the protein CASSEALSGPDTQYF. The chain uses TRBV6-1 and TRBJ2-3; no clear D gene. CDR3 length: 15 amino acids. The V gene lost 0 bases and the J gene lost 4 bases, with 11 bases spanning the gap. Germline V CDR1 and CDR2: MNHNS, SASEGT.

Many counts were recorded for this clonotype. V gene TRBV5-1 combines with J gene TRBJ1-2, with 7 bases matching TRBD1. Germline values: CDR1 SGHRS, CDR2 YFSETQ. After removal of 2 bases from V and 4 bases from J, the junction contained 8 bases not matched to a gene. This CDR3 comprises 15 residues. CDR3 DNA: TGCGCCAGCAGCTTCGACAGGGCTAAAGGCTATGGCTACACCTTC. It is translated as CASSFDRAKGYGYTF.

This clonotype was seen many times. The CDR3 is CASSLDLAGAPDTQYF. As DNA, the CDR3 is TGCGCCAGCAGCTTGGACCTAGCGGGGGCTCCAGATACGCAGTATTTT. This rearrangement joins TRBV5-1 to TRBJ2-3, with 10 bases identical to TRBD2. V trimming: 0 bases; J trimming: 4 bases; junction bases outside the gene matches: 5. Germline CDR1 and CDR2: SGHRS and YFSETQ. There are 16 residues in the CDR3.

Ten or more counts support this clonotype. The chain couples TRBV12-3 or TRBV12-4 to TRBJ1-5; 8 bases line up with TRBD1. Trimming removed 2 bases from V and 6 bases from J; junction bases left unmatched: 24. CDR3 length equals 21 residues. CDR3 residues: CASSLLVRVDTGGMKGQPQHF. CDR3 DNA: TGTGCCAGCAGTTTACTAGTTCGAGTTGATACAGGGGGTATGAAAGGTCAGCCCCAGCATTTT.

This clonotype was observed many times. The V gene is TRBV6-4, the J gene TRBJ2-3; 9 bases align to TRBD2. Trimming took 2 bases from V and 5 from J; bases not matched to a gene: 8. Looked up from germline, CDR1 is MRHNA and CDR2 is SNTAGT. CDR3 size: 16 residues. Here the CDR3 DNA reads TGTGCCAGCAGTGACATAGCGGGGGTTGGAAAAGATACGCAGTATTTT. Translation gives CASSDIAGVGKDTQYF.

The chain joins TRBV5-1 to TRBJ2-3; D is possibly TRBD2 (6 bases). The V gene's germline CDR1 is SGHRS and CDR2 YFSETQ. V lost 2 bases, J lost 8 bases, and 18 bases lay in between. There are 15 residues in the CDR3. CDR3 region: CASSLLTSGSTTQYF. DNA of the CDR3: TGCGCCAGCAGCTTACTGACTAGTGGGAGCACTACGCAGTATTTT.

This clonotype was seen repeatedly, ten times or more. This rearrangement joins TRBV10-3 to TRBJ2-2; TRBD1 agrees at 9 bases. The junction had 2 bases not matched to a gene; V was cut back by 6 bases and J by 0 bases. Germline V CDR1 and CDR2: ENHRY, SYGVKD. CDR3 size: 15 residues. The CDR3 nucleotides read TGTGCCATCAGGGGACAGGGCGCGAACACCGGGGAGCTGTTTTTT. It encodes CAIRGQGANTGELFF.

This clonotype occurred many times. V usage is TRBV4-1 and J usage is TRBJ2-3, with D possibly matching TRBD2 (7 bases). Germline V gene sequence: CDR1 MGHRA, CDR2 YSYEKL. This CDR3 comprises 14 residues. V lost 5 bases, J lost 6 bases, and 15 bases lay in between. The CDR3 bases are TGCGCCAGCAGCTTGGGGGCGGGGGTGGATACGCAGTATTTT. It is translated as CASSLGAGVDTQYF.

This clonotype has a count of ten or more. The chain is built from TRBV5-5 and TRBJ2-3, with no clear D. Germline loops: CDR1 SGHKS, CDR2 YYEKEE (reference sequence). The CDR3 has 12 amino acids. V lost 2 bases and J lost 2, with 3 bases in between. The CDR3 nucleotides read TGTGCCAGCAGCTTAATCACAGATACGCAGTATTTT. This sequence encodes CASSLITDTQYF. Complete variable domain (other parts from reference TRBV5-5 and TRBJ2-3): DAGVTQSPTHLIKTRGQQVTLRCSPISGHKSVSWYQQVLGQGPQFIFQYYEKEERGRGNFPDRFSARQFPNYSSELNVNALLLGDSALYLCASSLITDTQYFGPGTRLTVL.